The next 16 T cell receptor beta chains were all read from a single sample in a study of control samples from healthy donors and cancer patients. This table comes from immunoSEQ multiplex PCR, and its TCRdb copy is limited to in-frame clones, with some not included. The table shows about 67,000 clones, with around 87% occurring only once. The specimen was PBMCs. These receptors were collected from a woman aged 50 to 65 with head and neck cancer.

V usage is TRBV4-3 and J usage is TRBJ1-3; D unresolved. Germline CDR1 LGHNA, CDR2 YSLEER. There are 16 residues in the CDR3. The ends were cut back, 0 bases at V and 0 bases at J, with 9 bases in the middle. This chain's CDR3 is CASSQDTGFSGNTIYF. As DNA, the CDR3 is TGCGCCAGCAGCCAAGATACGGGGTTCTCTGGAAACACCATATATTTT.

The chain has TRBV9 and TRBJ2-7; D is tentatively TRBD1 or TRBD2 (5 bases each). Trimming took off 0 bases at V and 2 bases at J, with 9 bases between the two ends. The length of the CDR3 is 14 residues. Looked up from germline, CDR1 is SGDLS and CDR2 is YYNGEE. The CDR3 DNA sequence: TGTGCCAGCAGCGTAGGGGGGACCCCCTACGAGCAGTACTTC. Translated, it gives CASSVGGTPYEQYF.

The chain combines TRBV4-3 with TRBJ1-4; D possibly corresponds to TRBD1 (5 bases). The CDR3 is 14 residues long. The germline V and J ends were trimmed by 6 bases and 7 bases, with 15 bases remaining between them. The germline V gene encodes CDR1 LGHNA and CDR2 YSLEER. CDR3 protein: CASSQAVRGEKLFF. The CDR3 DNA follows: TGCGCCAGCAGTCAGGCCGTTAGGGGTGAAAAACTGTTTTTT.

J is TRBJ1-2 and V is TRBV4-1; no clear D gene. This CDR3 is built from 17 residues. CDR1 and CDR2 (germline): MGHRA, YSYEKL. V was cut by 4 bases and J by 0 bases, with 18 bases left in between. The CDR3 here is CASSPGHGYSTNYGYTF. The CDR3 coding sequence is TGCGCCAGCAGCCCAGGTCATGGTTATTCCACTAACTATGGCTACACCTTC.

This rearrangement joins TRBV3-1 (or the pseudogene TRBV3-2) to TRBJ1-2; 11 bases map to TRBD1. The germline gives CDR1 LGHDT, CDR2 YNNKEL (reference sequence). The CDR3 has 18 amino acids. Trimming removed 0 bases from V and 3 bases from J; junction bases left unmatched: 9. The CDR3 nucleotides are TGTGCCAGCAGCCAAGATCGGGAAAGGACAGGGGGCGACTATGGCTACACCTTC. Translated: CASSQDRERTGGDYGYTF.

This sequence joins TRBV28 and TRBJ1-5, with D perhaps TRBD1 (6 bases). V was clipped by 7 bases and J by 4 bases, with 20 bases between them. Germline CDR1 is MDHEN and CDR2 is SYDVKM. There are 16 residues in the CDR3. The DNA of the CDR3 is TGTGCCAGCATGCCCCTCGTCAGGGGCGGGAATCAGCCCCAGCATTTT. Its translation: CASMPLVRGGNQPQHF.

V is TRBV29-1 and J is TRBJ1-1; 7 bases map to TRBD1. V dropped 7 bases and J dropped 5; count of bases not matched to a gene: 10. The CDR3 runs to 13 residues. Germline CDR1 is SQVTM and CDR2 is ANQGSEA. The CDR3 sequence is CSARTGGGTEAFF. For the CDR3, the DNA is TGCAGCGCGCGGACAGGCGGAGGGACTGAAGCTTTCTTT.

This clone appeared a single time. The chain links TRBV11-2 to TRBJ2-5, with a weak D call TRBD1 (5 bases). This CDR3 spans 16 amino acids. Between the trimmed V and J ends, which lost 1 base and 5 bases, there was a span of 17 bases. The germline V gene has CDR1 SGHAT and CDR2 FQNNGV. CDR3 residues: CASSLGVAKGWETQYF. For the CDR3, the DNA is TGTGCCAGCAGCTTAGGTGTGGCGAAGGGGTGGGAGACCCAGTACTTC.

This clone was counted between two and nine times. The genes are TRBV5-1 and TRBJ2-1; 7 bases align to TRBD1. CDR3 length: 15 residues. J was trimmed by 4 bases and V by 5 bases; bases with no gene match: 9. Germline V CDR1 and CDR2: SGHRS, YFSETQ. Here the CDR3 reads CASSVQGIFYNEQFF. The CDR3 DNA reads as TGCGCCAGCAGTGTACAGGGGATCTTTTACAATGAGCAGTTCTTC.

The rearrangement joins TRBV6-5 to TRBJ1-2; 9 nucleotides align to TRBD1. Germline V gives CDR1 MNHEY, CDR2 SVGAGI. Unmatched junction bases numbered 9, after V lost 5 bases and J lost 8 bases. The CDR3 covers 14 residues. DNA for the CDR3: TGTGCCAGCAGTACCACCGGGACAGGGAGGGGCTACACCTTC. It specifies CASSTTGTGRGYTF.

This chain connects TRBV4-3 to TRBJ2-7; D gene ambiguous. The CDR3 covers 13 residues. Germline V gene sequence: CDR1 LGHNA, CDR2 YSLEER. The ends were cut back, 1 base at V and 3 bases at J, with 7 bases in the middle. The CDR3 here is CASSQVPGYEQYF. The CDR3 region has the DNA TGCGCCAGCAGCCAAGTTCCTGGCTACGAGCAGTACTTC.

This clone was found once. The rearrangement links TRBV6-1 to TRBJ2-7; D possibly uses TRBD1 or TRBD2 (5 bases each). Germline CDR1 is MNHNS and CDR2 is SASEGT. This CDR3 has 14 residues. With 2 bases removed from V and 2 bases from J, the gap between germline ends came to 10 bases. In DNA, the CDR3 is TGTGCCAGCAGTGAAACGGGGCCGACCTACGAGCAGTACTTC. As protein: CASSETGPTYEQYF.

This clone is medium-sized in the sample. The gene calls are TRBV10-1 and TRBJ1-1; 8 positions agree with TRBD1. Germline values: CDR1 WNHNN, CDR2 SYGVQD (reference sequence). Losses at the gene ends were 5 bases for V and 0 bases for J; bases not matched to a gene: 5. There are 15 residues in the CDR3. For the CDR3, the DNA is TGCGCCAGCAGTTCGACAGGGGTCATGAACACTGAAGCTTTCTTT. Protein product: CASSSTGVMNTEAFF.

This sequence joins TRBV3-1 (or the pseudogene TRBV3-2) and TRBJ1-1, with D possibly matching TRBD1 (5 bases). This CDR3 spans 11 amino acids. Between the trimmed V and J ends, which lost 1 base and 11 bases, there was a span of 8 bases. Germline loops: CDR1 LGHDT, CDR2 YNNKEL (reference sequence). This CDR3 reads CASSQGGDAFF. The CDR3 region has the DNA TGTGCCAGCAGCCAAGGGGGGGATGCTTTCTTT.

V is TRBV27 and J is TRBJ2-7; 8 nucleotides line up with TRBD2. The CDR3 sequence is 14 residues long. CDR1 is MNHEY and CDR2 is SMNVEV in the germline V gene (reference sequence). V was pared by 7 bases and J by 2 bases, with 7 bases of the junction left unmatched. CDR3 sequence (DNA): TGTGCCAGCAAGGTAGTAGCGGGGACCTACGAGCAGTACTTC. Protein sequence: CASKVVAGTYEQYF.

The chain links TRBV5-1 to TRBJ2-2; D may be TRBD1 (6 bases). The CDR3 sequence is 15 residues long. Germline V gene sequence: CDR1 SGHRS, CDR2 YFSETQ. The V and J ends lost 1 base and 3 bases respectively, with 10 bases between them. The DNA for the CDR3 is TGCGCCAGCAGCTTGACTGGGGGCTACACCGGGGAGCTGTTTTTT. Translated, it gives CASSLTGGYTGELFF. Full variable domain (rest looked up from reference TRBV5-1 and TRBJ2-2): KAGVTQTPRYLIKTRGQQVTLSCSPISGHRSVSWYQQTPGQGLQFLFEYFSETQRNKGNFPGRFSGRQFSNSRSEMNVSTLELGDSALYLCASSLTGGYTGELFFGEGSRLTVL.